The 20 T cell receptor beta chains in this list originate from one sample, sequenced in a study of shared clonotypes between healthy human individuals. It was CD45RO-negative cells, positively selected for CCR7, that made up naive CD8 cells, with terminally differentiated effector memory CD45RA+ cells excluded. Here immunoSEQ multiplex PCR was the method, and the copy in TCRdb shows in-frame clones only, minus some. Of 1.5 million to 2.5 million clones listed, roughly 95% are singletons. The sequencing sample was made of naive CD8+ T cells sorted from blood. Every receptor here comes from a man younger than 35 in good health.

This clone was counted between two and nine times. This CDR3 is also generated by other DNA sequences in the sample. This chain connects TRBV7-9 to TRBJ2-7; D gene ambiguous. The CDR3 runs to 12 residues. V lost 1 base to trimming and J lost 2 bases, with 3 bases between them. Germline-derived CDR1 and CDR2 are SEHNR and FQNEAQ (reference sequence). CDR3 residues: CASSLETYEQYF. The DNA for the CDR3 is TGTGCCAGCAGCTTAGAGACCTACGAGCAGTACTTC.

The rearrangement joins TRBV27 to TRBJ1-2; 7 bases are shared with TRBD1. The CDR3 sequence is 16 residues long. In germline, CDR1 is MNHEY, CDR2 SMNVEV (reference sequence). Losses at the gene ends were 3 bases for V and 4 bases for J; bases not matched to a gene: 11. CDR3 loop: CASSFRSDRPVYGYTF. CDR3 sequence (DNA): TGTGCCAGCAGTTTTAGGTCGGACAGGCCTGTCTATGGCTACACCTTC.

The V and J genes are TRBV30 and TRBJ1-6; TRBD1 might be the D (5 bases). CDR1 and CDR2 from the germline V gene are GTSNPN and SVGIG (reference sequence). The length of the CDR3 is 15 residues. Trimming cost V 0 bases and J 10 bases, with 16 bases left between them. The CDR3 here is CAWSVGEGRESPLHF. For the CDR3, the DNA is TGTGCCTGGAGTGTAGGGGAGGGCAGGGAGTCACCCCTCCACTTT.

The chain links TRBV21-1 to TRBJ1-5; the D call of TRBD1 is as the table states it, not checked on the DNA. TRBV21-1 corresponds to a pseudogene. This CDR3 contains 17 residues. The CDR3: CASSNGQVPYSNQPQHF. Here the CDR3 DNA reads TGTGCCAGCAGCAATGGACAGGTCCCTTATAGCAATCAGCCCCAGCATTTT.

The chain recombines TRBV5-4 with TRBJ2-7; D may be TRBD2 (7 bases). Germline V gene sequence: CDR1 SGHNT, CDR2 YYREEE (reference sequence). The length of the CDR3 is 13 residues. V lost 4 bases and J lost 7, with 15 bases in between. CDR3 in DNA: TGTGCCAGCAGCCCGTTCGGGGGGCGAGAGCAGTACTTC. The encoded protein is CASSPFGGREQYF.

The V gene is TRBV10-3, the J gene TRBJ2-3; 13 bases are shared with TRBD2. J lost 5 bases, V lost 4 bases, and 6 bases had no gene match. This CDR3 contains 16 residues. Germline loops: CDR1 ENHRY, CDR2 SYGVKD. The CDR3 sequence: CAISASGLAGVDTQYF. In DNA form, the CDR3 reads TGTGCCATCAGTGCCTCTGGACTAGCGGGAGTAGATACGCAGTATTTT.

This clone was observed a single time. This chain connects TRBV6-1 to TRBJ2-1; 7 nucleotides align to TRBD1. Germline V gene lookup returns CDR1 MNHNS and CDR2 SASEGT. The CDR3 spans 15 residues. Unmatched junction bases numbered 3, after V lost 3 bases and J lost 1 base. The DNA for the CDR3 is TGTGCCAGCAGTGACCGGGACAGATCCTACAATGAGCAGTTCTTC. Translating it yields CASSDRDRSYNEQFF.

This chain joins TRBV9 and TRBJ2-7; D is possibly TRBD2 (6 bases). Trimming left V 2 bases short and J 4 bases short, with 16 bases between. The V gene's germline CDR1 is SGDLS and CDR2 YYNGEE. The CDR3 loop spans 15 amino acids. The CDR3 bases are TGTGCCAGCAGCGTTACTGGAGGGGAGGATTACGAGCAGTACTTC. Protein: CASSVTGGEDYEQYF.

CDR3 region: CASSRLAGSWTDTQYF. The DNA for the CDR3 is TGTGCCAGCAGCCGACTAGCGGGTTCCTGGACAGATACGCAGTATTTT. The chain is built from TRBV11-2 and TRBJ2-3, with TRBD2 matching over 10 bases. Germline CDR1 is SGHAT and CDR2 is FQNNGV. The trim removed 5 bases at V and 3 bases at J, leaving 8 bases unmatched. This CDR3 is built from 16 residues. Full variable domain (rest looked up from reference TRBV11-2 and TRBJ2-3): EAGVAQSPRYKIIEKRQSVAFWCNPISGHATLYWYQQILGQGPKLLIQFQNNGVVDDSQLPKDRFSAERLKGVDSTLKIQPAKLEDSAVYLCASSRLAGSWTDTQYFGPGTRLTVL.

This sequence joins TRBV9 and TRBJ2-5; a possible D gene is TRBD2 (6 bases). This CDR3 is built from 15 residues. Trimming removed 4 bases at V and 4 bases at J, with 17 bases between. Germline V gives CDR1 SGDLS, CDR2 YYNGEE. Written as DNA, the CDR3 is TGTGCCAGCAGCCTTCACCCCGGGGGTGGAGAGACCCAGTACTTC. Translation: CASSLHPGGGETQYF. Full variable domain (remainder filled in from reference TRBV9 and TRBJ2-5): DSGVTQTPKHLITATGQRVTLRCSPRSGDLSVYWYQQSLDQGLQFLIQYYNGEERAKGNILERFSAQQFPDLHSELNLSSLELGDSALYFCASSLHPGGGETQYFGPGTRLLVL.

The chain combines TRBV4-1 with TRBJ2-1, with 10 positions matching TRBD2. CDR3 length: 18 amino acids. The V and J ends lost 0 bases and 4 bases, in that order; junction bases with no gene match: 9. The germline V gene encodes CDR1 MGHRA and CDR2 YSYEKL. The CDR3 here is CASSQEAPLAGPYNEQFF. CDR3 bases: TGCGCCAGCAGCCAAGAGGCCCCACTAGCGGGGCCTTACAATGAGCAGTTCTTC.

Comment on this clone: This sample also contains other DNA sequences that code for the same CDR3. The CDR3 coding sequence is TGTGCCAGCAGCTTACTAGCGGGGGGACTGACCGGGGAGCTGTTTTTT. Its translation: CASSLLAGGLTGELFF. This rearrangement joins TRBV7-9 to TRBJ2-2, with 11 bases fitting TRBD2. The CDR3 runs to 16 residues. The germline V gene encodes CDR1 SEHNR and CDR2 FQNEAQ (reference sequence). J gave up 5 bases and V 2 bases, and 4 bases lay outside the gene matches. Full variable domain (outside the CDR3, taken from reference TRBV7-9 and TRBJ2-2): DTGVSQNPRHKITKRGQNVTFRCDPISEHNRLYWYRQTLGQGPEFLTYFQNEAQLEKSRLLSDRFSAERPKGSFSTLEIQRTEQGDSAMYLCASSLLAGGLTGELFFGEGSRLTVL.

The rearrangement uses TRBV5-8 and TRBJ2-1; 9 bases align to TRBD1. The CDR3 totals 16 residues. The trim removed 4 bases at V and 0 bases at J, leaving 5 bases unmatched. The germline V gene has CDR1 SGHTS and CDR2 YDEGEE. The CDR3 is CASSTGQGDSYNEQFF. CDR3 in DNA: TGTGCCAGCAGCACGGGACAGGGCGACTCCTACAATGAGCAGTTCTTC.

A word on this clone: The sample holds other DNA sequences that translate to the same CDR3. This sequence joins TRBV5-1 and TRBJ2-7, with D maybe TRBD1 (6 bases). The CDR3 has 14 residues. The germline V gene encodes CDR1 SGHRS and CDR2 YFSETQ. V shed 4 bases and J shed 0 bases, with 11 bases lying between them. The CDR3 region is CASSPTGTSYEQYF. CDR3 nucleotide sequence: TGCGCCAGCAGCCCTACAGGGACCTCCTACGAGCAGTACTTC.

This chain links TRBV5-1 with TRBJ2-1, with TRBD2 matching 10 bases. There are 16 residues in the CDR3. The V segment lost 2 bases and the J segment 6 bases; nucleotides outside the gene matches: 8. Germline loops: CDR1 SGHRS, CDR2 YFSETQ. The CDR3 region is CASSFGLAGVGNEQFF. In DNA form, the CDR3 reads TGCGCCAGCAGCTTTGGGCTAGCGGGAGTTGGCAATGAGCAGTTCTTC.

This chain links TRBV2 with TRBJ2-7, with D unresolved. The germline V gene encodes CDR1 SNHLY and CDR2 FYNNEI. V lost 7 bases and J lost 2, with 9 bases in between. The CDR3 sequence is 12 residues long. Here the CDR3 DNA reads TGTGCCAGCACCGAGGAACCCTACGAGCAGTACTTC. Encoded protein: CASTEEPYEQYF.

The rearrangement links TRBV4-1 to TRBJ2-5; D call uncertain. This CDR3 spans 13 amino acids. Per the germline V gene, CDR1 is MGHRA and CDR2 is YSYEKL. V lost 1 base, J lost 5 bases, and 8 bases lay in between. The chain's CDR3 is CASSQVNGETQYF. CDR3 nucleotide sequence: TGCGCCAGCAGCCAAGTTAACGGGGAGACCCAGTACTTC.

Concerning this clone itself: Mismatch with germline at one junction end may stem from a read error. V gene TRBV7-2 combines with J gene TRBJ2-3, with 14 bases matching TRBD2. Germline assignment: CDR1 SGHTA and CDR2 FQGNSA. The CDR3 sequence is 14 residues long. CDR3 nucleotides: TGCTACAAGGGACTAGCGGGAGAAGGAGATACGCAGTATTTT. It specifies CYKGLAGEGDTQYF.

This rearrangement joins TRBV27 to TRBJ2-3; 7 bases are shared with TRBD1. Looked up from germline, CDR1 is MNHEY and CDR2 is SMNVEV (reference sequence). The CDR3 loop spans 14 amino acids. With 9 bases clipped from V and 0 bases from J, the junction kept 6 bases outside the gene matches. CDR3 DNA: TGTGCCAGTGCCGGGACAGCCAGCACAGATACGCAGTATTTT. It codes for CASAGTASTDTQYF.

As for this clone: The junction departs from germline at one end; a sequencing error may be responsible. The chain is built from TRBV20-1 and TRBJ2-7; maybe TRBD2 (6 bases). CDR3 length: 11 residues. Germline assignment: CDR1 DFQATT and CDR2 SNEGSKA (reference sequence). The CDR3 loop is CSARDGGIHGF. The DNA for the CDR3 is TGCAGTGCTAGAGATGGGGGGATCCACGGCTTC.